This T cell receptor (beta chain) originates from a study of beta chain features in type 1 diabetes. Study-level findings and limits: Shortening of TCRB CDR3s, moderate but significant, appeared in all four CD4+ subsets of Type 1 diabetes patients.

As for this clone: The antigen is unknown.

Trimming took off 7 bases at V and 6 bases at J, with 16 bases between the two ends. The CDR3 is made up of 14 amino acids. CDR1 is MNHEY and CDR2 is SVGAGI in the germline V gene. All of the isolated RNA was reverse transcribed, so expressed TCRB transcripts were sequenced. Assay: immunoSEQ multiplex PCR; the TCRdb copy retains only in-frame clones and omits some. Of some 350,000 clones listed, roughly 9.8% are singletons. The genes are TRBV6-5 and TRBJ2-1, with a possible D match to TRBD2 (5 bases). Source material: central memory CD4+ T cells from blood. This sequence originates from a young man with type 1 diabetes. The CDR3 region has the DNA TGTGCCAGCACGTCCGGACGGACTTCCAATGAGCAGTTCTTC. It encodes CASTSGRTSNEQFF.